What follows are 21 T cell receptor beta chains derived from one specimen sequenced in a study of cytomegalovirus exposure and HLA in healthy donors. The PCR contained 60 Vbeta and 13 Jbeta primers. Assay: immunoSEQ multiplex PCR; the TCRdb copy retains only in-frame clones and omits some. The table has about 160,000 clones, about 60% seen once. What was sequenced was PBMCs. The receptors stem from a woman in her sixties in good health and CMV-seropositive.

The chain recombines TRBV7-2 with TRBJ1-3; maybe TRBD1 (6 bases). This CDR3 spans 14 amino acids. V was trimmed by 4 bases and J by 3 bases, leaving 10 bases between them. Per the germline V gene, CDR1 is SGHTA and CDR2 is FQGNSA. This CDR3 is CASSSVQGGNTIYF. The CDR3 nucleotides are TGTGCCAGCAGCTCAGTACAGGGTGGAAACACCATATATTTT.

V usage is TRBV21-1 and J usage is TRBJ2-5; the tabulated D call, TRBD1, remains unverified against the DNA. TRBV21-1 is annotated as a pseudogene. The CDR3 is 15 amino acids. This chain's CDR3 is CASSKERGRGETQYF. CDR3 bases: TGTGCCAGCAGCAAAGAGAGGGGGCGCGGGGAGACCCAGTACTTC.

The chain recombines TRBV9 with TRBJ1-2; a possible D gene is TRBD1 (6 bases). The germline V and J ends were trimmed by 4 bases and 9 bases, with 13 bases remaining between them. CDR1 is SGDLS, CDR2 YYNGEE, per germline. The CDR3 runs 12 residues. CDR3 region: CASSSDTGSYTF. CDR3 DNA sequence: TGTGCCAGCAGCTCTGATACAGGGAGCTACACCTTC.

This rearrangement joins TRBV5-1 to TRBJ2-4; no reliable D call. This CDR3 comprises 12 residues. V was pared by 1 base and J by 5 bases, with 4 bases between. Germline lookup yields CDR1 SGHRS and CDR2 YFSETQ. The CDR3 nucleotides are TGCGCCAGCAGCTTGCAGGAAAACATTCAGTACTTC. Its translation: CASSLQENIQYF. Looking up the rest from reference TRBV5-1 and TRBJ2-4 gives the full variable domain: KAGVTQTPRYLIKTRGQQVTLSCSPISGHRSVSWYQQTPGQGLQFLFEYFSETQRNKGNFPGRFSGRQFSNSRSEMNVSTLELGDSALYLCASSLQENIQYFGAGTRLSVL.

The chain is built from TRBV2 and TRBJ1-2; D not resolved. V gave up 6 bases and J gave up 4 bases, with 12 bases separating them. Germline V gene sequence: CDR1 SNHLY, CDR2 FYNNEI. This CDR3 has 13 residues. For the CDR3, the DNA is TGTGCCAGCAGAGACGGCAGCGGCTATGGCTACACCTTC. It codes for CASRDGSGYGYTF. Complete variable domain (other parts from reference TRBV2 and TRBJ1-2): EPEVTQTPSHQVTQMGQEVILRCVPISNHLYFYWYRQILGQKVEFLVSFYNNEISEKSEIFDDQFSVERPDGSNFTLKIRSTKLEDSAMYFCASRDGSGYGYTFGSGTRLTVV.

This clone was seen only a few times. The chain combines TRBV28 with TRBJ2-2; D remains unclear. The length of the CDR3 is 13 residues. Trimming shortened V by 11 bases and J by 2 bases, and 12 bases separated the two germline ends. Germline lookup yields CDR1 MDHEN and CDR2 SYDVKM. CDR3 nucleotide sequence: TGTGCCCACCGAACTTTTAACACCGGGGAGCTGTTTTTT. Translated: CAHRTFNTGELFF.

The CDR3 DNA follows: TGTGCCAGCAGGAAAGGCCGGGCCAGGGGGCAGGACGAGCAGTACTTC. Protein product: CASRKGRARGQDEQYF. The rearrangement joins TRBV7-2 to TRBJ2-7, with TRBD1 matching 8 bases. CDR1 SGHTA and CDR2 FQGNSA come from the germline V gene. Unmatched junction bases numbered 15, after V lost 6 bases and J lost 5 bases. The CDR3 is 16 amino acids.

The table lists this clone with a few counts. The chain combines TRBV28 with TRBJ1-2; D perhaps matches TRBD1 (6 bases). Trimming shortened V by 6 bases and J by 10 bases, and 12 bases separated the two germline ends. Germline V gives CDR1 MDHEN, CDR2 SYDVKM. This CDR3 comprises 11 residues. The CDR3 loop reads CASSPDRTYTF. DNA for the CDR3: TGTGCCAGCAGCCCGGACAGAACCTACACCTTC.

The V and J genes are TRBV19 and TRBJ2-1, with D possibly TRBD1 on 5 matching bases. CDR3 length: 13 residues. Germline V CDR1 and CDR2: LNHDA, SQIVND (reference sequence). The ends were cut back, 1 base at V and 7 bases at J, with 8 bases in the middle. The CDR3 loop is CASSIGQPNEQFF. For the CDR3, the DNA is TGTGCCAGTAGTATAGGACAGCCGAATGAGCAGTTCTTC.

J is TRBJ1-2 and V is TRBV19; 11 bases are shared with TRBD1. With 7 bases clipped from V and 8 bases from J, the junction kept 9 bases outside the gene matches. The germline gives CDR1 LNHDA, CDR2 SQIVND (reference sequence). The CDR3 has 14 residues. The CDR3 DNA is TGTGCCAGTACCCCCGGACAGGGGGCGGTCGGCTACACCTTC. It codes for CASTPGQGAVGYTF.

The rearrangement joins TRBV6-5 to TRBJ1-3, with D possibly matching TRBD1 (5 bases). Germline CDR1 reads MNHEY; CDR2 reads SVGAGI. V shed 2 bases and J shed 0 bases, with 5 bases lying between them. CDR3 length: 14 amino acids. The CDR3 region has the DNA TGTGCCAGCAGTTACGACAGCTCTGGAAACACCATATATTTT. This encodes CASSYDSSGNTIYF.

The chain recombines TRBV5-1 with TRBJ2-7; D might be TRBD2 (6 bases). Germline values: CDR1 SGHRS, CDR2 YFSETQ. This CDR3 has 13 residues. The V end was cut by 0 bases, the J end by 6 bases, with 10 bases between. The CDR3 loop reads CASSLAGEVEQYF. The CDR3 DNA follows: TGCGCCAGCAGCTTGGCGGGAGAGGTCGAGCAGTACTTC.

This chain links TRBV5-6 with TRBJ1-5, with TRBD1 matching 9 bases. The CDR3 length is 15 residues. Germline values: CDR1 SGHDT, CDR2 YYEEEE. V shed 4 bases, J shed 4 bases, and the junction held 6 bases outside the gene matches. The DNA for the CDR3 is TGTGCCAGCAGCAGGGCGACAGGGGGTAATCAGCCCCAGCATTTT. Its protein product is CASSRATGGNQPQHF.

The V call is TRBV7-9, the J call TRBJ2-5, with D perhaps matching TRBD2 (7 bases). The germline V and J ends were trimmed by 5 bases and 5 bases, with 18 bases remaining between them. CDR1 is SEHNR and CDR2 is FQNEAQ in the germline V gene (reference sequence). This CDR3 has 15 residues. Here the CDR3 DNA reads TGTGCCAGCAGCGCCCCGGGGGGCCAAACTGAGACCCAGTACTTC. Protein: CASSAPGGQTETQYF.

The genes are TRBV29-1 and TRBJ2-3; D is possibly TRBD2 (6 bases). The germline CDR1 and CDR2 sequences are SQVTM and ANQGSEA. V dropped 5 bases and J dropped 6 bases, with 15 bases sitting between them. The CDR3 runs 13 residues. The CDR3 is CSVWEWRGDTQYF. CDR3 nucleotides: TGCAGCGTTTGGGAGTGGCGGGGTGATACGCAGTATTTT.

The chain employs TRBV7-2 and TRBJ1-2; D remains unclear. This CDR3 region has 13 residues. With 2 bases removed from V and 6 bases from J, the gap between germline ends came to 10 bases. Germline V CDR1 and CDR2: SGHTA, FQGNSA. The CDR3 here is CASSLRRKDGYTF. The DNA for the CDR3 is TGTGCCAGCAGCTTAAGGCGGAAGGATGGCTACACCTTC.

The rearrangement joins TRBV2 to TRBJ2-3; TRBD2 might be the D (6 bases). There are 12 residues in the CDR3. The V and J ends lost 6 bases and 2 bases respectively, with 6 bases between them. The germline CDR1 and CDR2 sequences are SNHLY and FYNNEI. Here the CDR3 reads CASRRDTDTQYF. CDR3 bases: TGTGCCAGCAGGCGGGACACAGATACGCAGTATTTT.

The genes are TRBV5-6 and TRBJ1-1, with 10 positions matching TRBD1. Germline lookup yields CDR1 SGHDT and CDR2 YYEEEE. Trimming cost V 4 bases and J 1 base; bases outside gene matches: 1. CDR3 size: 14 residues. The CDR3 DNA sequence: TGTGCCAGCAGCAGGGACAGGGGGAACACTGAAGCTTTCTTT. Its protein is CASSRDRGNTEAFF.

V usage is TRBV20-1 and J usage is TRBJ1-2, with D unresolved. Deletions cut 3 bases from V and 5 bases from J, with 7 bases between. Germline CDR1 DFQATT, CDR2 SNEGSKA (reference sequence). The CDR3 runs to 11 residues. The CDR3 DNA reads TGCAGTGCTAGGGCAGGTTATGGCTACACCTTC. This encodes CSARAGYGYTF.

In this sample, this clone turned up a few times. CDR3 sequence (DNA): TGCAGCGTTGAAGAAGGGACAGGGTTCGCAGATACGCAGTATTTT. The encoded protein is CSVEEGTGFADTQYF. The chain joins TRBV29-1 to TRBJ2-3, with TRBD1 identical over 9 bases. Germline CDR1 reads SQVTM; CDR2 reads ANQGSEA. The CDR3 extends over 15 amino acids. V dropped 0 bases and J dropped 4; count of bases not matched to a gene: 5.

The chain uses TRBV6-6 and TRBJ2-5; 8 bases match TRBD2. There are 15 residues in the CDR3. CDR1 is MNHNY and CDR2 is SVGAGI in the germline V gene (reference sequence). V lost 1 base, J lost 5 bases, and 6 bases stayed unmatched. The CDR3 DNA follows: TGTGCCAGCAGTTACTTACGGGAGGGCCGCGAGACCCAGTACTTC. Its translation: CASSYLREGRETQYF.